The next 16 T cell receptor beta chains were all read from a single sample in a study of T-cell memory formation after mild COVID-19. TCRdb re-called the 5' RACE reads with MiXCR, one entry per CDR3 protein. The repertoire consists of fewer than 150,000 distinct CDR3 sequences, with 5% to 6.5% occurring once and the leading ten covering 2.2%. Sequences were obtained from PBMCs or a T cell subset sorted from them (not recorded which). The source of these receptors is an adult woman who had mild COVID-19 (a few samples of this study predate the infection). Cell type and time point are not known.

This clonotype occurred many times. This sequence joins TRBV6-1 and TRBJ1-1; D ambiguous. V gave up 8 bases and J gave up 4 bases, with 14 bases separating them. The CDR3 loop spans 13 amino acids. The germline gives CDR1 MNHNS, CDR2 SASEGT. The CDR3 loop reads CASWQALSTEAFF. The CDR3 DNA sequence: TGTGCCAGCTGGCAGGCGCTGTCCACTGAAGCTTTCTTT.

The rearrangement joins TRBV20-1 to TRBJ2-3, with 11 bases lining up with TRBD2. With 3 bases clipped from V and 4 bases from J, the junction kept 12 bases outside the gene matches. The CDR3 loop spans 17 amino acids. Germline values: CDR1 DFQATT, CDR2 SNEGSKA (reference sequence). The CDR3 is CSASPRASGGSPDTQYF. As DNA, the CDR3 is TGCAGTGCTAGCCCTCGGGCTAGCGGGGGGTCGCCAGATACGCAGTATTTT.

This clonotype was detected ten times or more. The CDR3 is CASSSIAGRTDTQYF. The CDR3 DNA reads TGTGCCAGCAGCTCCATAGCGGGCCGCACAGATACGCAGTATTTT. This rearrangement joins TRBV7-8 to TRBJ2-3, with 7 bases fitting TRBD2. Looked up from germline, CDR1 is SGHVS and CDR2 is FQNEAQ. The ends lost 4 bases at V and 1 base at J; junction bases unmatched: 5. This CDR3 contains 15 residues.

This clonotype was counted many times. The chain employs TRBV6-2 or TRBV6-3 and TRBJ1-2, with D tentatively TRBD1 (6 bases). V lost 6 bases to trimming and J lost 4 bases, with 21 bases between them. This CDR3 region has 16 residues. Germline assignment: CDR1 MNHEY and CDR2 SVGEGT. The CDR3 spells CASSDRNKRTAYGYTF. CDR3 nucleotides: TGTGCCAGCAGCGACCGCAACAAAAGGACAGCCTATGGCTACACCTTC.

The CDR3 loop reads CASSLSDDVHEQYF. Written as DNA, the CDR3 is TGTGCCAGCAGCCTTAGTGACGACGTCCACGAGCAGTACTTC. The genes are TRBV7-2 and TRBJ2-7; D is undetermined. V was pared by 5 bases and J by 5 bases, with 16 bases between. The CDR3 has 14 amino acids. Germline V gives CDR1 SGHTA, CDR2 FQGNSA.

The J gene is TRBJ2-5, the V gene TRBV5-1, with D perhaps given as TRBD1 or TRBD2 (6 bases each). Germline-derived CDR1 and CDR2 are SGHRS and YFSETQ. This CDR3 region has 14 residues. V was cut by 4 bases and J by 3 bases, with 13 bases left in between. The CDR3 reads CASSPGGGKETQYF. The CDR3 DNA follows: TGCGCCAGCAGCCCTGGAGGGGGTAAAGAGACCCAGTACTTC. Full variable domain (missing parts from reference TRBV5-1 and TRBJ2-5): KAGVTQTPRYLIKTRGQQVTLSCSPISGHRSVSWYQQTPGQGLQFLFEYFSETQRNKGNFPGRFSGRQFSNSRSEMNVSTLELGDSALYLCASSPGGGKETQYFGPGTRLLVL.

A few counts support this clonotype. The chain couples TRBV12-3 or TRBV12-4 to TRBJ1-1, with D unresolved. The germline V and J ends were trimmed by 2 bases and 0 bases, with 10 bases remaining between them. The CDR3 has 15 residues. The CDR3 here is CASSLISKVNTEAFF. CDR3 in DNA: TGTGCCAGCAGTTTAATATCCAAGGTGAACACTGAAGCTTTCTTT.

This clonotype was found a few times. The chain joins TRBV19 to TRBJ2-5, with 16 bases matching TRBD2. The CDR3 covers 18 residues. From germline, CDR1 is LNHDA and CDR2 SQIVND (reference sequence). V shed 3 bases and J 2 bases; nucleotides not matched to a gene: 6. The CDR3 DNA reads TGTGCCAGTAGTATTTTTCCGGGACTAGCGGGAGGGCAAGAGACCCAGTACTTC. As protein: CASSIFPGLAGGQETQYF.

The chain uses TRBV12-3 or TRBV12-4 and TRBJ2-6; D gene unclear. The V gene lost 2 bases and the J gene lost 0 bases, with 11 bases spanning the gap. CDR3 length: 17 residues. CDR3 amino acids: CASSLNLIDSGANVLTF. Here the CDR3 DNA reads TGTGCCAGCAGTTTAAACTTAATTGACTCTGGGGCCAACGTCCTGACTTTC.

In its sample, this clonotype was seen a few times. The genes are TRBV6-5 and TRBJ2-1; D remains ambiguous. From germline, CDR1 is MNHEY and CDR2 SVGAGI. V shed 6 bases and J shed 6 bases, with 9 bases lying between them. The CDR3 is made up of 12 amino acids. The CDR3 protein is CASSRLGNEQFF. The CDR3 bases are TGTGCCAGCAGCCGACTCGGCAATGAGCAGTTCTTC.

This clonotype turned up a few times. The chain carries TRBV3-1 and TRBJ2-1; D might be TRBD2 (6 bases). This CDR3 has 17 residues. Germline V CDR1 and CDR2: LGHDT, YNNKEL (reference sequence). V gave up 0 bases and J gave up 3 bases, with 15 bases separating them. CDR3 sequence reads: CASSQDQGGVNYNEQFF. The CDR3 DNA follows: TGTGCCAGCAGCCAAGATCAAGGCGGGGTAAACTACAATGAGCAGTTCTTC.

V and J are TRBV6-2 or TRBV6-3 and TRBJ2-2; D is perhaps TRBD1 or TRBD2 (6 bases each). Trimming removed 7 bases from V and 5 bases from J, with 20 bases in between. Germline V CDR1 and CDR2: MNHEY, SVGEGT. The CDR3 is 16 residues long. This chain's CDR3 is CASTRGGGGRTGELFF. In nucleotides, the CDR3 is TGTGCCAGCACCCGAGGTGGAGGGGGTAGAACCGGGGAGCTGTTTTTT.

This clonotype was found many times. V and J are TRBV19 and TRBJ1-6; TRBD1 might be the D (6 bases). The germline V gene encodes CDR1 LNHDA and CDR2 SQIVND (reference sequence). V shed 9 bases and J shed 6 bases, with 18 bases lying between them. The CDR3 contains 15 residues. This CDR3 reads CASEKIGQSNSPLHF. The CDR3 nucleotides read TGTGCCAGCGAAAAAATCGGACAGTCTAATTCACCCCTCCACTTT.

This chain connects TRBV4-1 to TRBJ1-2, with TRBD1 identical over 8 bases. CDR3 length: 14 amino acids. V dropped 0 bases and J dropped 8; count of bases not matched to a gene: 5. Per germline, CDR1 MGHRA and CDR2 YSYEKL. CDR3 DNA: TGCGCCAGCAGCCAAGACAGGGGGCGAGGAGGCTACACCTTC. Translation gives CASSQDRGRGGYTF.

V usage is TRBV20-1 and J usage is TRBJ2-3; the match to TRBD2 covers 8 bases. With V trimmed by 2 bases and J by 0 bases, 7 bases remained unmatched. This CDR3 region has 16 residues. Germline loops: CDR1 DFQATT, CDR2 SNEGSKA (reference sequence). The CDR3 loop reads CSARTVAGHSTDTQYF. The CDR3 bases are TGCAGTGCTAGAACGGTAGCGGGGCATAGCACAGATACGCAGTATTTT.

The CDR3 DNA reads TGCGCCAGCAGCCCTCCCGACAGGCCCTCAATGCCCCAGCATTTT. It yields the protein CASSPPDRPSMPQHF. V gene TRBV4-1 combines with J gene TRBJ1-5; D possibly corresponds to TRBD1 (6 bases). Germline V gives CDR1 MGHRA, CDR2 YSYEKL. The CDR3 is 15 residues long. Trimming stripped 4 bases from V and 9 bases from J, with 19 bases between.